This T cell receptor (beta chain) was profiled in a study of T cells in Graves' hyperthyroidism and ophthalmopathy. Those with hyperthyroidism were 18 to 65 years old, newly diagnosed, and ill for under 2 months. The sample of blood was obtained at first hyperthyroidism diagnosis (before any ophthalmopathy symptoms). This clonotype was counted many times. Amplification yielded TCR beta CDR3 regions, with RNA transcripts as the source. The HTBI primer set served for first-round RT-PCR of the TCR CDR3. Using its own MiXCR run on the multiplex PCR reads, TCRdb lists one record per CDR3 protein. The sample shows around 340,000 distinct CDR3 sequences, roughly a sixth of them seen only once. The CDR3 spans 11 residues. V was trimmed by 9 bases and J by 2 bases, leaving 7 bases between them. CDR1 and CDR2 (germline): LNHDA, SQIVND (reference sequence).

Sequencing was done on a sample of blood. The chain recombines TRBV19 with TRBJ1-1; no definite D call. The TCR originated in a woman aged 25 to 39 with Graves' hyperthyroidism that later progressed to Graves' ophthalmopathy. For the CDR3, the DNA is TGTGCCAGCAGCTCCAACACTGAAGCTTTCTTT. This sequence encodes CASSSNTEAFF.